In this sample, the clone carrying this TCR beta chain turned up a few times. Its cognate antigen is unknown. The culture ran for 10 days before CD4+ T cells were isolated. Vaccination of participants consisted of two doses of either the BNT162b2 or mRNA-1273 vaccine. Cells had half their medium changed to IL-2 medium on days 3 and 7. The entry originates in a study of vaccination effects on CD4 cells after COVID-19. Regarding the study as a whole: In the late period after vaccination, infection- and vaccine-induced clones contracted markedly. Early post-infection timepoints were missing from the study, which also had few convalescent patients. Cross-reactivity toward common cold coronaviruses was confined to only 1 of 255 vaccine-induced clones in healthy vaccinees.

Sequencing was performed with immunoSEQ multiplex PCR; in TCRdb, only in-frame clones are kept and a portion is missing. The sample consists of about 73,000 clones, 65% to 80% of them appearing once. V lost 3 bases and J lost 3; bases outside the gene matches: 8. Germline V gives CDR1 SGDLS, CDR2 YYNGEE. The CDR3 extends over 16 amino acids. V usage is TRBV9 and J usage is TRBJ2-2, with 7 nucleotides matching TRBD1. This material consisted of CD4+ T cells from PBMCs cultured without peptide, taken after COVID-19 vaccination. This TCR came from a human donor who received a COVID-19 vaccine. This CDR3 is CASSGQGTVDTGELFF. Written as DNA, the CDR3 is TGTGCCAGCAGCGGACAAGGGACAGTAGACACCGGGGAGCTGTTTTTT.